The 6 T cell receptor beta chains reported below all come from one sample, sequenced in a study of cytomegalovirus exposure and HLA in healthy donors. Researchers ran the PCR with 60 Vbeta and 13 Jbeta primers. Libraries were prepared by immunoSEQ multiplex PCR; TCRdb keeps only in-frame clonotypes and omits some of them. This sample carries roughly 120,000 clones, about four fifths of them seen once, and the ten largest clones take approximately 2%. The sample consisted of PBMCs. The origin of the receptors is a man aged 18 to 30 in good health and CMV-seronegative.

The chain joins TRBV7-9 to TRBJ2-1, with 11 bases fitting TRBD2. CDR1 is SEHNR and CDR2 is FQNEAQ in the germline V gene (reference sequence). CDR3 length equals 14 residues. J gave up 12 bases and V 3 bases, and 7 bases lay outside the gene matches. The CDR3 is CASSFLAGGPVQFF. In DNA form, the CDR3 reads TGTGCCAGCAGCTTTTTAGCGGGAGGGCCGGTGCAGTTCTTC.

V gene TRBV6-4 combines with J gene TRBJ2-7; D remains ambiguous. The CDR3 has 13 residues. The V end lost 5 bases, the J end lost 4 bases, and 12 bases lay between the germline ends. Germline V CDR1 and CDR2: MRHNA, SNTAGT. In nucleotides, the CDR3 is TGTGCCAGCAGTTACGGAGTGAGGTACGAGCAGTACTTC. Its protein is CASSYGVRYEQYF.

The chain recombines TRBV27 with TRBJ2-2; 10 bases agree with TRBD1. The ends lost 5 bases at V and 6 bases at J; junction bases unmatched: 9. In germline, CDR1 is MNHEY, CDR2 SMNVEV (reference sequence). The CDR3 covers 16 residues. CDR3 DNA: TGTGCCAGCAGTCGGGACAGGGGATGGGGAGCCGGGGAGCTGTTTTTT. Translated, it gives CASSRDRGWGAGELFF.

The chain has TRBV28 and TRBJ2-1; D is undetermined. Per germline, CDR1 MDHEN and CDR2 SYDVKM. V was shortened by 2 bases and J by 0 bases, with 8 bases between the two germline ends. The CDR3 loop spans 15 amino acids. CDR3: CASSLDKSSYNEQFF. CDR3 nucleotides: TGTGCCAGCAGTTTAGACAAGAGCTCCTACAATGAGCAGTTCTTC.

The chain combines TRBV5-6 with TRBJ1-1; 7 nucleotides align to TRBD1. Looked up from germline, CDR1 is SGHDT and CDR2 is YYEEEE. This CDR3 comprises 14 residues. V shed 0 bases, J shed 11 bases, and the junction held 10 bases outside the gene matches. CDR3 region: CASSLGGTDIVAFF. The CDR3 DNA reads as TGTGCCAGCAGCTTGGGCGGGACAGATATCGTGGCTTTCTTT.

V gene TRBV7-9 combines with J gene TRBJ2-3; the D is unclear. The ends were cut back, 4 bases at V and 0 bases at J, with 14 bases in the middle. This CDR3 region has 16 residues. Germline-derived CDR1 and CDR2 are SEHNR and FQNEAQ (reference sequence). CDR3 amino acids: CASSYLGGSSTDTQYF. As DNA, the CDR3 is TGTGCCAGCAGCTACCTAGGTGGGTCGAGCACAGATACGCAGTATTTT.